This T cell receptor beta chain was recovered during a study of cytomegalovirus exposure and HLA in healthy donors. Whole-study findings and limits: CMV serostatus was the only immune exposure information that was available. It was reported that TCR beta sequences correctly inferred the HLA-A and HLA-B alleles for most subjects. In a later analysis, the majority of CMV-associated beta chains seemingly showed HLA restriction. As a later analysis revealed, the rate of TCR association differed by HLA locus, with DRB1 most and HLA-C fewest.

Researchers ran the PCR with 60 Vbeta and 13 Jbeta primers. Libraries were prepared by immunoSEQ multiplex PCR; TCRdb keeps only in-frame clonotypes and omits some of them. The sample consists of fewer than 100,000 clones, around 80% of them appearing once. This CDR3 is 14 amino acids long. Trimming stripped 5 bases from V and 2 bases from J, with 11 bases between. Germline V lookup: CDR1 SGHNT, CDR2 YENEEA. Concerning this clone: Antigen unknown.

V and J are TRBV11-3 and TRBJ2-3; a possible D gene is TRBD2 (5 bases). This clonotype was obtained from a male donor in good health and CMV-seronegative. The material sequenced was PBMCs. CDR3 sequence (DNA): TGTGCCAGCAGCCGTTCGGGGTACACAGATACGCAGTATTTT. It encodes CASSRSGYTDTQYF.